This entry lists 21 T cell receptor beta chains sequenced from one sample in a study of blood T cell repertoires in COVID-19. Produced via immunoSEQ multiplex PCR; TCRdb's table is partial and in-frame only. This table has approximately 270,000 clones, approximately 90% appearing once. Sequencing was carried out using peripheral blood. Receptor source: a woman in her twenties or thirties with COVID-19, enrolled during active disease.

CDR3: CASSQGLPIYNEQFF. CDR3 DNA sequence: TGTGCCAGCAGCCAGGGCTTACCGATTTACAATGAGCAGTTCTTC. The J gene is TRBJ2-1, the V gene TRBV3-1 (or the pseudogene TRBV3-2), with unresolved D. Trimming removed 3 bases from V and 4 bases from J, with 13 bases in between. This CDR3 has 15 amino acids. Germline V lookup: CDR1 LGHDT, CDR2 YNNKEL (reference sequence).

This sequence joins TRBV2 and TRBJ2-5; 7 nucleotides agree with TRBD1. Germline trimming cut 10 bases from V and 5 bases from J; bases unmatched to any gene: 13. The CDR3 runs to 14 residues. Germline V gives CDR1 SNHLY, CDR2 FYNNEI. The DNA of the CDR3 is TGTGCCACAAGACAGGGCGGGTTGCGGGAGACCCAGTACTTC. This gives the protein CATRQGGLRETQYF.

The chain couples TRBV11-3 to TRBJ2-3, with 10 nucleotides matching TRBD2. V lost 4 bases, J lost 5 bases, and 15 bases stayed unmatched. Germline V gene lookup returns CDR1 SGHNT and CDR2 YENEEA. CDR3 length equals 18 residues. The CDR3 DNA is TGTGCCAGCAGCTCCCGCGGCGGCAGCGGGAGGGCCGGAGATACGCAGTATTTT. It specifies CASSSRGGSGRAGDTQYF.

The chain employs TRBV7-2 and TRBJ2-3; TRBD2 is a possible D gene (6 bases). The germline gives CDR1 SGHTA, CDR2 FQGNSA. The CDR3 length is 16 residues. Trimming cost V 4 bases and J 2 bases, with 16 bases left between them. CDR3 loop: CASSSGRAGHTDTQYF. CDR3 DNA sequence: TGTGCCAGCAGCTCGGGGCGGGCGGGGCACACAGATACGCAGTATTTT.

The J gene is TRBJ1-4, the V gene TRBV29-1; 8 nucleotides line up with TRBD1. The CDR3 has 15 residues. V lost 6 bases to trimming and J lost 0 bases; unmatched junction nucleotides: 6. Germline assignment: CDR1 SQVTM and CDR2 ANQGSEA. In DNA form, the CDR3 reads TGCAGCGTCGGACAGGGTCTCGCAACTAATGAAAAACTGTTTTTT. Translating gives CSVGQGLATNEKLFF.

This chain links TRBV7-2 with TRBJ2-2; weak D call: TRBD1 (6 bases). This CDR3 region has 15 residues. The ends were cut back, 2 bases at V and 3 bases at J, with 10 bases in the middle. CDR1 and CDR2 from the germline V gene are SGHTA and FQGNSA. CDR3 nucleotide sequence: TGTGCCAGCAGCTTAATACAGGGCTACACCGGGGAGCTGTTTTTT. The encoded protein is CASSLIQGYTGELFF.

The J gene is TRBJ2-6, the V gene TRBV4-3; D gene ambiguous. The CDR3 sequence is 15 residues long. V lost 0 bases and J 2 bases, leaving 5 bases between the germline ends. Germline CDR1 and CDR2: LGHNA and YSLEER. The CDR3 loop is CASSQDPAGANVLTF. The CDR3 DNA sequence: TGCGCCAGCAGCCAAGATCCCGCTGGGGCCAACGTCCTGACTTTC.

This chain uses TRBV21-1 with TRBJ2-3; the table's D call of TRBD1 was not tested on the DNA. TRBV21-1 is described as a pseudogene. The CDR3 is made up of 15 amino acids. The CDR3 DNA reads TGTGCCAGCAGCAAGGACAGGGGGCACACAGATACGCAGTATTTT. It codes for CASSKDRGHTDTQYF.

The chain carries TRBV15 and TRBJ2-1; TRBD2 is a possible D gene (6 bases). Germline lookup yields CDR1 LNHNV and CDR2 YYDKDF (reference sequence). V was cut by 5 bases and J by 10 bases, with 30 bases left in between. The CDR3 is 18 residues long. CDR3 sequence (DNA): TGTGCCACCAGCTGGGACTTGGTGGGAGTGGATACCGGACGGGAGCAGTTCTTC. It specifies CATSWDLVGVDTGREQFF.

Ten or more counts support this clone. CDR3 in amino acids: CATTSEGGPRNEQFF. As DNA, the CDR3 is TGTGCTACTACTTCCGAGGGGGGGCCTAGAAATGAGCAGTTCTTC. This rearrangement joins TRBV19 to TRBJ2-1; possibly TRBD2 for D (7 bases). This CDR3 is 15 amino acids long. The germline gives CDR1 LNHDA, CDR2 SQIVND (reference sequence).

The V gene is TRBV7-2, the J gene TRBJ2-3; 7 bases line up with TRBD2. Looked up from germline, CDR1 is SGHTA and CDR2 is FQGNSA. The CDR3 sequence is 15 residues long. The V segment lost 5 bases and the J segment 1 base; nucleotides outside the gene matches: 6. The chain's CDR3 is CASSTRAGGTDTQYF. The DNA for the CDR3 is TGTGCCAGCAGCACTCGGGCGGGAGGCACAGATACGCAGTATTTT.

The chain uses TRBV4-3 and TRBJ1-1; 10 bases match TRBD1. CDR3 length: 16 amino acids. After removal of 3 bases from V and 2 bases from J, the junction contained 6 bases not matched to a gene. CDR1 and CDR2 (germline): LGHNA, YSLEER. The CDR3 sequence is CASSQGDRGYNTEAFF. The CDR3 DNA is TGCGCCAGCAGCCAGGGGGACAGGGGATACAACACTGAAGCTTTCTTT.

The chain is built from TRBV4-1 and TRBJ1-4; no definite D call. Between the trimmed V and J ends, which lost 0 bases and 13 bases, there was a span of 15 bases. The CDR3 is 14 amino acids. Germline CDR1 MGHRA, CDR2 YSYEKL. CDR3 residues: CASSQETSWRVLFF. In nucleotides, the CDR3 is TGCGCCAGCAGCCAAGAGACCTCATGGCGGGTACTGTTTTTT.

About this clone itself: At one boundary the junction diverges from the germline segment, which might be a read error. CDR3 coding DNA: TGTGCCAGCAGTGTAAATCGGGGGGAAAGATTCCGGTTT. Its translation is CASSVNRGERFRF. The J gene is TRBJ1-1, the V gene TRBV2; D perhaps matches TRBD1 (5 bases). The V gene's germline CDR1 is SNHLY and CDR2 FYNNEI. CDR3 size: 13 residues.

The V gene is TRBV4-2, the J gene TRBJ2-5, with 9 bases lining up with TRBD1. V lost 4 bases, J lost 5 bases, and 17 bases stayed unmatched. CDR1 LGHNA and CDR2 YNFKEQ come from the germline V gene. This CDR3 has 18 residues. CDR3 DNA: TGTGCCAGCAGCCGAAGGGTTAGGGGACAGGGTTATGAGGAGACCCAGTACTTC. Translating gives CASSRRVRGQGYEETQYF.

V usage is TRBV9 and J usage is TRBJ1-2, with no clear D. Looked up from germline, CDR1 is SGDLS and CDR2 is YYNGEE. This CDR3 region has 12 residues. Between the trimmed V and J ends, which lost 0 bases and 6 bases, there was a span of 6 bases. The CDR3 loop is CASSVDGDGYTF. CDR3 bases: TGTGCCAGCAGCGTAGACGGGGATGGCTACACCTTC.

This clone was counted a few times. As DNA, the CDR3 is TGTGCCAGCAGCTTGAGCTCAGGGGAGTTCAATGAGCAGTTCTTC. It encodes CASSLSSGEFNEQFF. This rearrangement joins TRBV5-5 to TRBJ2-1; the D gene is possibly TRBD1 (6 bases). CDR1 and CDR2 (germline): SGHKS, YYEKEE (reference sequence). The CDR3 length is 15 residues. V was clipped by 1 base and J by 6 bases, with 14 bases between them.

The J gene is TRBJ2-2, the V gene TRBV28; 9 bases are a match to TRBD1. J was trimmed by 7 bases and V by 8 bases; bases with no gene match: 8. The germline CDR1 and CDR2 sequences are MDHEN and SYDVKM. The CDR3 contains 14 residues. The DNA of the CDR3 is TGTGCCAGCGTTGGGGACAGGGAAGTCGGGGAGCTGTTTTTT. This sequence encodes CASVGDREVGELFF.

The chain is built from TRBV21-1 and TRBJ1-3; TRBD1, the table's D call, lacks a check against the DNA. TRBV21-1 is an annotated pseudogene. CDR3 length: 16 amino acids. The CDR3 region is CASKSQRGPLGNTIYF. CDR3 sequence (DNA): TGTGCCAGCAAGTCACAGAGGGGGCCTCTTGGAAACACCATATATTTT.

The rearrangement uses TRBV7-9 and TRBJ1-1, with 8 bases that match TRBD1. V dropped 5 bases and J dropped 4; count of bases not matched to a gene: 6. Germline V CDR1 and CDR2: SEHNR, FQNEAQ (reference sequence). The CDR3 covers 14 residues. The CDR3 protein is CASSTRQGRTEAFF. DNA of the CDR3: TGTGCCAGCAGCACCAGACAGGGGCGCACTGAAGCTTTCTTT.

The chain employs TRBV7-9 and TRBJ1-6; D is undetermined. The V end lost 5 bases, the J end lost 7 bases, and 9 bases lay between the germline ends. Germline values: CDR1 SEHNR, CDR2 FQNEAQ (reference sequence). This CDR3 comprises 13 residues. The CDR3 loop reads CASSGWSNSPLHF. In DNA, the CDR3 is TGTGCCAGCAGCGGATGGAGCAATTCACCCCTCCACTTT.